This T cell receptor (beta chain) was identified during a study of blood T cell repertoires in COVID-19. For the study at large: Both acute and convalescent COVID-19 samples were obtained from the United States, Italy and Spain. PBMCs, B-cell-depleted T cells, or T cells were the source of the cDNA or gDNA that made up the material.

Generated by immunoSEQ multiplex PCR, the TCRdb table keeps only in-frame clones and is missing some. The data show approximately 53,000 clones, around 73% seen once. The CDR3 length is 14 residues. V was trimmed by 7 bases and J by 3 bases, leaving 18 bases between them. CDR1 SQVTM and CDR2 ANQGSEA come from the germline V gene. Living in about two dozen US areas, the participants were between roughly 18 and 95 years of age. The receptor was isolated from a woman in her forties or fifties with acute COVID-19. Sequencing input: PBMCs or T cells enriched from blood (not recorded which). The genes are TRBV29-1 and TRBJ1-1; tentatively, D is TRBD1 (6 bases). CDR3 in amino acids: CSAKLEGGDTEAFF. The CDR3 nucleotides are TGCAGCGCAAAGCTAGAGGGGGGGGACACTGAAGCTTTCTTT.